The next 27 T cell receptor beta chains were all read from a single sample in a study of OX40 agonist ivuxolimab in advanced cancers. The library was obtained by the immunoSEQ multiplex PCR assay. Not all clones reach the TCRdb copy of this immuneACCESS table, which keeps in-frame sequences only. Checked studies attribute under half of the gap to unresolved V genes and leave the rest unexplained. Present in this sample are approximately 84,000 clones, 85% to 95% of which were seen just once. The ten largest account for around 0.44% of the sample. Sequencing was performed on CD4+ or CD8+ T cells sorted from blood, taken in a trial of the OX40 agonist ivuxolimab. These receptors were obtained from an adult with an advanced solid tumor such as melanoma, head and neck, liver or kidney cancer.

The table lists this clone with a few counts. The chain links TRBV7-9 to TRBJ1-2; possible D gene TRBD1, 5 bases. Trimming stripped 5 bases from V and 5 bases from J, with 12 bases between. Germline V gene data show CDR1 as SEHNR and CDR2 as FQNEAQ (reference sequence). There are 13 residues in the CDR3. CDR3 in DNA: TGTGCCAGCAGCCCCGACAGAGGATATGGCTACACCTTC. This codes for CASSPDRGYGYTF.

The V gene is TRBV28, the J gene TRBJ1-2, with D possibly TRBD1 on 5 matching bases. Germline CDR1 and CDR2: MDHEN and SYDVKM. V lost 6 bases, J lost 4 bases, and 12 bases lay in between. The CDR3 runs to 13 residues. The CDR3 region is CASREPGGYGYTF. CDR3 DNA: TGTGCCAGCAGGGAACCGGGGGGCTATGGCTACACCTTC.

V is TRBV2 and J is TRBJ2-7, with D hard to call. Trimming removed 4 bases at V and 5 bases at J, with 15 bases between. The CDR3 has 14 residues. From germline, CDR1 is SNHLY and CDR2 FYNNEI. The CDR3 sequence: CASSVRFTENEQYF. CDR3 coding DNA: TGTGCCAGCAGTGTGCGATTTACCGAAAACGAGCAGTACTTC.

The chain carries TRBV6-6 and TRBJ1-5; D remains ambiguous. CDR1 and CDR2 (germline): MNHNY, SVGAGI (reference sequence). Trimming took off 0 bases at V and 3 bases at J, with 6 bases between the two ends. The length of the CDR3 is 14 residues. The CDR3 DNA reads TGTGCCAGCAGTTACTCGGACCACAATCAGCCCCAGCATTTT. It is translated as CASSYSDHNQPQHF.

This sequence joins TRBV4-1 and TRBJ1-4; D ambiguous. V lost 1 base to trimming and J lost 8 bases, with 14 bases between them. The germline V gene has CDR1 MGHRA and CDR2 YSYEKL. This CDR3 has 15 amino acids. CDR3 nucleotide sequence: TGCGCCAGCAGCCAAGCTGGGCTGATAAGGGAAAAACTGTTTTTT. Protein product: CASSQAGLIREKLFF.

The rearrangement joins TRBV28 to TRBJ1-6, with TRBD1 matching over 7 bases. The CDR3 sequence is 16 residues long. Germline-derived CDR1 and CDR2 are MDHEN and SYDVKM. Trimming at V came to 6 bases and at J to 9 bases, leaving 14 bases not matched to a gene. The chain's CDR3 is CASRASTGNRGSPLHF. In DNA form, the CDR3 reads TGTGCCAGCAGAGCTTCCACAGGGAACAGGGGTTCACCCCTCCACTTT.

The chain joins TRBV11-2 to TRBJ2-3, with 7 bases lining up with TRBD2. V was clipped by 5 bases and J by 5 bases; unmatched bases: 10. This CDR3 has 15 amino acids. Germline lookup yields CDR1 SGHAT and CDR2 FQNNGV. CDR3 bases: TGTGCCAGCAGCCCGACTAGCCAGGCAGGAGATACGCAGTATTTT. Its protein product is CASSPTSQAGDTQYF.

The chain recombines TRBV5-4 with TRBJ1-3; D not certain. Trimming stripped 4 bases from V and 4 bases from J, with 24 bases between. This CDR3 has 18 amino acids. Germline V gene sequence: CDR1 SGHNT, CDR2 YYREEE (reference sequence). The CDR3: CASSPLRRWELQGNTIYF. Written as DNA, the CDR3 is TGTGCCAGCAGCCCTCTCCGACGCTGGGAACTACAAGGAAACACCATATATTTT.

This clone showed up just a few times. The V gene is TRBV7-2, the J gene TRBJ1-1, with D tentatively TRBD1 (6 bases). V was shortened by 5 bases and J by 2 bases, with 9 bases between the two germline ends. This CDR3 is built from 13 residues. CDR1 and CDR2 from the germline V gene are SGHTA and FQGNSA. The CDR3 nucleotides read TGTGCCAGCAGCACGGGACACAACACTGAAGCTTTCTTT. Translated, it gives CASSTGHNTEAFF.

The V and J genes are TRBV5-8 and TRBJ1-5; D is unresolved. The germline V gene has CDR1 SGHTS and CDR2 YDEGEE. V was shortened by 4 bases and J by 0 bases, with 11 bases between the two germline ends. The CDR3 extends over 15 amino acids. In DNA form, the CDR3 reads TGTGCCAGCAGCCGTGACGGTTATAGCAATCAGCCCCAGCATTTT. Translating it yields CASSRDGYSNQPQHF.

The V call is TRBV7-9, the J call TRBJ2-1; 7 nucleotides line up with TRBD1. The CDR3 has 17 residues. V was clipped by 1 base and J by 5 bases; unmatched bases: 11. The V gene's germline CDR1 is SEHNR and CDR2 FQNEAQ (reference sequence). The CDR3: CASSLGGGSGKDNEQFF. In nucleotides, the CDR3 is TGTGCCAGCAGCTTAGGAGGGGGCTCGGGAAAGGACAATGAGCAGTTCTTC. Filled out from reference TRBV7-9 and TRBJ2-1, the complete variable domain reads DTGVSQNPRHKITKRGQNVTFRCDPISEHNRLYWYRQTLGQGPEFLTYFQNEAQLEKSRLLSDRFSAERPKGSFSTLEIQRTEQGDSAMYLCASSLGGGSGKDNEQFFGPGTRLTVL.

The chain joins TRBV18 to TRBJ2-3; no clear D gene. In germline, CDR1 is KGHSH, CDR2 LQKENI. The CDR3 covers 17 residues. V was trimmed by 0 bases and J by 2 bases, leaving 15 bases between them. For the CDR3, the DNA is TGTGCCAGCTCACCACCGAGAGGCGGAGACCTCACAGATACGCAGTATTTT. Amino acid sequence: CASSPPRGGDLTDTQYF.

This sequence joins TRBV15 and TRBJ2-7; D is unresolved. The CDR3 extends over 13 amino acids. Trimming took off 0 bases at V and 4 bases at J, with 7 bases between the two ends. Germline V gene sequence: CDR1 LNHNV, CDR2 YYDKDF (reference sequence). In DNA form, the CDR3 reads TGTGCCACCAGCAGAGACGTCCCGTACGAGCAGTACTTC. Its translation is CATSRDVPYEQYF. Variable domain in full (rest from reference TRBV15 and TRBJ2-7): DAMVIQNPRYQVTQFGKPVTLSCSQTLNHNVMYWYQQKSSQAPKLLFHYYDKDFNNEADTPDNFQSRRPNTSFCFLDIRSPGLGDTAMYLCATSRDVPYEQYFGPGTRLTVT.

The rearrangement uses TRBV28 and TRBJ2-7, with D perhaps TRBD1 or TRBD2 (5 bases each). From germline, CDR1 is MDHEN and CDR2 SYDVKM. V dropped 6 bases and J dropped 0 bases, with 12 bases sitting between them. CDR3 length: 14 residues. The CDR3 reads CASRGTQSSYEQYF. CDR3 sequence (DNA): TGTGCCAGCAGGGGGACCCAAAGCTCCTACGAGCAGTACTTC.

This clone appeared a single time. This chain links TRBV28 with TRBJ1-2; the match to TRBD1 covers 7 bases. The V gene end was trimmed by 5 bases and the J gene end by 2 bases; junction bases not matched to a gene: 5. Germline assignment: CDR1 MDHEN and CDR2 SYDVKM. This CDR3 comprises 14 residues. This CDR3 is CASSQGQSNYGYTF. The CDR3 region has the DNA TGTGCCAGCAGTCAGGGACAGTCCAACTATGGCTACACCTTC.

CDR3 coding DNA: TGTGCCAGTAGGGCGGGGGAGACCCAGTACTTC. Its translation is CASRAGETQYF. J is TRBJ2-5 and V is TRBV19; TRBD2 is a possible D gene (6 bases). Germline CDR1 is LNHDA and CDR2 is SQIVND (reference sequence). Trimming left V 6 bases short and J 5 bases short, with 7 bases between. The CDR3 contains 11 residues.

The V call is TRBV2, the J call TRBJ2-1; D remains unclear. Germline V gene sequence: CDR1 SNHLY, CDR2 FYNNEI. CDR3 size: 14 residues. V was shortened by 4 bases and J by 1 base, with 8 bases between the two germline ends. In DNA, the CDR3 is TGTGCCAGCAGTGCGACGGCTTCCTACAATGAGCAGTTCTTC. Amino acid sequence: CASSATASYNEQFF. The full variable domain, rest sourced from reference TRBV2 and TRBJ2-1, is EPEVTQTPSHQVTQMGQEVILRCVPISNHLYFYWYRQILGQKVEFLVSFYNNEISEKSEIFDDQFSVERPDGSNFTLKIRSTKLEDSAMYFCASSATASYNEQFFGPGTRLTVL.

The gene calls are TRBV5-4 and TRBJ1-2, with 7 nucleotides matching TRBD1. Germline trimming cut 4 bases from V and 7 bases from J; bases unmatched to any gene: 7. Germline CDR1 is SGHNT and CDR2 is YYREEE (reference sequence). The CDR3 covers 13 residues. CDR3 protein: CASSTRGGIGYTF. CDR3 nucleotides: TGTGCCAGCAGCACCAGGGGGGGGATTGGCTACACCTTC.

The rearrangement links TRBV11-3 to TRBJ1-1, with 7 positions matching TRBD1. The CDR3 consists of 14 residues. V trimming: 5 bases; J trimming: 3 bases; junction bases outside the gene matches: 6. Per the germline V gene, CDR1 is SGHNT and CDR2 is YENEEA. This CDR3 reads CASSPDRVYTEAFF. DNA of the CDR3: TGTGCCAGCAGCCCCGACAGGGTGTACACTGAAGCTTTCTTT.

This clone was picked up one time. The chain is built from TRBV27 and TRBJ2-1; 12 positions match TRBD2. This CDR3 has 15 residues. Trimming cost V 3 bases and J 7 bases; bases outside gene matches: 4. Germline lookup yields CDR1 MNHEY and CDR2 SMNVEV (reference sequence). CDR3: CASSFPTSGRNEQFF. As DNA, the CDR3 is TGTGCCAGCAGTTTCCCGACTAGCGGGAGAAATGAGCAGTTCTTC.

The J gene is TRBJ1-2, the V gene TRBV28; 7 bases fit TRBD1. V lost 9 bases and J lost 1; bases outside the gene matches: 8. Germline V gives CDR1 MDHEN, CDR2 SYDVKM. This CDR3 has 14 residues. The CDR3 spells CASRQGIVNYGYTF. The CDR3 nucleotides are TGTGCCAGTAGACAGGGTATAGTTAACTATGGCTACACCTTC.

The J gene is TRBJ1-1, the V gene TRBV28, with no clear D. Germline V gives CDR1 MDHEN, CDR2 SYDVKM. Trimming took 3 bases from V and 0 from J, leaving 5 bases between them. This CDR3 contains 13 residues. CDR3 in amino acids: CASSFRLNTEAFF. CDR3 sequence (DNA): TGTGCCAGCAGTTTCCGACTGAACACTGAAGCTTTCTTT.

V is TRBV5-1 and J is TRBJ2-1; D might be TRBD1 or TRBD2, each matching 7 bases. The germline V gene encodes CDR1 SGHRS and CDR2 YFSETQ. V lost 0 bases to trimming and J lost 6 bases, with 13 bases between them. The CDR3 runs to 15 residues. CDR3 sequence reads: CASSLDGRGLNEQFF. The CDR3 DNA follows: TGCGCCAGCAGCTTGGATGGGAGGGGGCTCAATGAGCAGTTCTTC.

This sequence joins TRBV11-2 and TRBJ2-3; TRBD2 might be the D (5 bases). V shed 5 bases and J shed 6 bases, with 18 bases lying between them. The germline gives CDR1 SGHAT, CDR2 FQNNGV. The CDR3 is 15 amino acids. Written as DNA, the CDR3 is TGTGCCAGCAGCCCATTTCGGGAACCAGGCGATACGCAGTATTTT. Translating it yields CASSPFREPGDTQYF. The full variable domain, with the rest looked up from reference TRBV11-2 and TRBJ2-3, is EAGVAQSPRYKIIEKRQSVAFWCNPISGHATLYWYQQILGQGPKLLIQFQNNGVVDDSQLPKDRFSAERLKGVDSTLKIQPAKLEDSAVYLCASSPFREPGDTQYFGPGTRLTVL.

The chain combines TRBV2 with TRBJ1-4; D is ambiguous. There are 14 residues in the CDR3. Looked up from germline, CDR1 is SNHLY and CDR2 is FYNNEI. V was cut by 5 bases and J by 7 bases, with 14 bases left in between. The CDR3 loop reads CASSLGPQSEKLFF. The CDR3 region has the DNA TGTGCCAGCAGTTTGGGCCCTCAGAGTGAAAAACTGTTTTTT. The full variable domain, completed using reference TRBV2 and TRBJ1-4, is EPEVTQTPSHQVTQMGQEVILRCVPISNHLYFYWYRQILGQKVEFLVSFYNNEISEKSEIFDDQFSVERPDGSNFTLKIRSTKLEDSAMYFCASSLGPQSEKLFFGSGTQLSVL.

The chain employs TRBV19 and TRBJ1-4; no clear D. From germline, CDR1 is LNHDA and CDR2 SQIVND (reference sequence). With 7 bases removed from V and 0 bases from J, the gap between germline ends came to 6 bases. The CDR3 totals 13 residues. The CDR3 region has the DNA TGTGCCAGTAATTCAGCAACTAATGAAAAACTGTTTTTT. Its protein is CASNSATNEKLFF. Supplemented by reference TRBV19 and TRBJ1-4, the full variable domain reads DGGITQSPKYLFRKEGQNVTLSCEQNLNHDAMYWYRQDPGQGLRLIYYSQIVNDFQKGDIAEGYSVSREKKESFPLTVTSAQKNPTAFYLCASNSATNEKLFFGSGTQLSVL.

The chain carries TRBV11-3 and TRBJ2-1; D gene unclear. Per germline, CDR1 SGHNT and CDR2 YENEEA. The CDR3 has 13 residues. Trimming removed 4 bases from V and 9 bases from J, with 13 bases in between. CDR3 sequence: CASSSLRLGEQFF. In DNA form, the CDR3 reads TGTGCCAGCAGCTCCTTAAGGCTAGGTGAGCAGTTCTTC.